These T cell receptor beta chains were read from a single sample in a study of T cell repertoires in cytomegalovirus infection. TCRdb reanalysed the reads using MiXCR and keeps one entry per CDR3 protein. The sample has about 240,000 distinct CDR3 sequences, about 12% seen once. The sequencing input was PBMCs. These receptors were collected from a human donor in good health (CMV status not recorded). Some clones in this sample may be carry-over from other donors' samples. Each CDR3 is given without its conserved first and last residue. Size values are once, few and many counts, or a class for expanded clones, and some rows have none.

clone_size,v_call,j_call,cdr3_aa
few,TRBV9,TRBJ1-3,ASSFLDGYSGNTIY
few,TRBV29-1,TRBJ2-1,SVEGGEGLYNEQF
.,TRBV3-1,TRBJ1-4,ASSFRTALNEKLF
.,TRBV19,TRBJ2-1,ASQTSGRTYNEQF
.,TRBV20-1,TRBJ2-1,SAGSGQGGDGEQF
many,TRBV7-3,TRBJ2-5,ASSLGGGTSGETQY
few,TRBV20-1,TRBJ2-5,SARQLAGGPVGTQY
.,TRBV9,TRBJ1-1,ASSAGTAGTEAF
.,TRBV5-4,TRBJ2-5,ASSSERGGETQY
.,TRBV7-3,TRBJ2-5,ASSPTGRGSGETQY
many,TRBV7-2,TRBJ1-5,ASSLKGVSQPQH
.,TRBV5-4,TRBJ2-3,ASRLDGRDTQY
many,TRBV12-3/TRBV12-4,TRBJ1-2,ASSFRAGTNYGYT
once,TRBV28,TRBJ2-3,ASSLFQGGRSTDTQY
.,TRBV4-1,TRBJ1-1,ASSQEKGRAF
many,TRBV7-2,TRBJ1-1,ASSLALGLQNTEAF
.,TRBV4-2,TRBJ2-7,ASSTSGNGNEQY
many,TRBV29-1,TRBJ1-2,SARQGTDYGYT
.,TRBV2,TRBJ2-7,ASRLAAYYYEQY
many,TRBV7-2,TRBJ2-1,ASSLVPRGSGEQF
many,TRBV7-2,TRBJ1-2,ASLPTGVGYYGYT
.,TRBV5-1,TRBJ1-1,ASSSGQGATEAF
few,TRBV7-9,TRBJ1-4,ASRGGQGAEKLF
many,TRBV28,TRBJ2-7,ASSEWGDRVYEQY
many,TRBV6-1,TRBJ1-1,ASKTGTGGGTTEAF
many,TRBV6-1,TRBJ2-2,ASNRQGAAGELF
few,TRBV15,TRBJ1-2,ATSPGRGQGSSYGYT
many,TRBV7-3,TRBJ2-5,ASSLRAWTSGSKETQY
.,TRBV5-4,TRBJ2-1,ASSSLAAGRIHEQF
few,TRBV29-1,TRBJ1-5,SVGQGRNQPQH
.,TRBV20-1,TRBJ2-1,SATSGVAGAYNEQF
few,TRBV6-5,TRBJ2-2,ASSYSAPGTSEAGELF
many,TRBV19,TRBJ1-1,ATSQGAHTEAF
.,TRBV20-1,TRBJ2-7,SAPSGQGSYEQY
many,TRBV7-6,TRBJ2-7,ASSLEPPGQVFYEQY
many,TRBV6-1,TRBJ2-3,ASSSWTQGVDTQY
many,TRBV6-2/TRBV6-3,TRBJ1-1,ASTPRGSEAF
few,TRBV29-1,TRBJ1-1,SVVYMRDTEAF
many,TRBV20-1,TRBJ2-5,SARDAFRTQY
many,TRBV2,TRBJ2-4,ASSARTPGLAGGALVENIQY
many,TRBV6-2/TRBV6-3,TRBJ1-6,ASSPSIGPPPLH
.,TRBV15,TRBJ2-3,ATSRDQGGSKY
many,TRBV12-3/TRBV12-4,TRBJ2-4,ASSPTGGKDIQY
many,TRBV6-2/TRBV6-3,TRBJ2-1,ASRDSSGNEQF
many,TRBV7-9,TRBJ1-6,ASRPGMRSPLH
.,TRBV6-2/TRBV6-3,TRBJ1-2,ASSDNTGLRGYT
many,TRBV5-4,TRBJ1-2,ASSLNRGKVGTNYGYT
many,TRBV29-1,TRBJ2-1,SVEVLGTAV
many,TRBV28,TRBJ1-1,ASKFSAGQGDPNTEAF
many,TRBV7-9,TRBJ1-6,ASSSGSSYNSPLH
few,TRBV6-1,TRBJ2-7,ASRKSGGTYEQY
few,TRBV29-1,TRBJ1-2,SVAEENAWDGYT
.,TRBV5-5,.,ASSLGGAGTDTQH
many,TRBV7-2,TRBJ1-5,ASSLGGGSAQH
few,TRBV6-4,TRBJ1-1,ASSETYATEAF
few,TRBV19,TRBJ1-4,ASSIVGGGEKLF
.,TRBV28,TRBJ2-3,ASSVSGRDTQY